This TCR beta chain was observed in a study of T cells after yellow fever vaccination. TCRdb reanalysed the 5' RACE reads using MiXCR and keeps one entry per CDR3 protein. The sample yields about 400,000 distinct CDR3 sequences, roughly 6.2% seen once. This clonotype was seen a handful of times. The CDR3 spans 14 residues. Germline CDR1 and CDR2: SQVTM and ANQGSEA. Trimming removed 7 bases from V and 1 base from J, with 13 bases in between. Sequencing was performed on PBMCs, taken 5 days after the yellow fever booster vaccination. The rearrangement uses TRBV29-1 and TRBJ2-2; possibly TRBD2 for D (5 bases). The sequence was collected from a young man who received the YFV17D yellow fever vaccine. In DNA, the CDR3 is TGCAGCGCCTTGGAGCGGCGGAACACCGGGGAGCTGTTTTTT. It yields the protein CSALERRNTGELFF.